This TCR beta chain is drawn from a study of technical replicates of blood from a few donors. Using immunoSEQ multiplex PCR, the repertoire was profiled, and TCRdb retains in-frame clones only, with some absent. This sample carries 60,000 to 85,000 clones, over 75% of them seen once, and the ten largest clones take around 0.42%. Deletions cut 1 base from V and 4 bases from J, with 16 bases between. This CDR3 is built from 16 residues. Germline V gene data show CDR1 as MNHEY and CDR2 as SMNVEV (reference sequence). The sequence derives from a human donor in good health. The sample taken for sequencing was T cells isolated from PBMCs. The chain uses TRBV27 and TRBJ1-2; possibly TRBD1 for D (5 bases). The chain's CDR3 is CASSLFPLGGTYGYTF. CDR3 nucleotides: TGTGCCAGCAGTTTATTCCCTTTGGGGGGTACCTATGGCTACACCTTC.